The T cell receptor beta chain under discussion was sequenced for a study of CD4+ T cells in melanoma. On this clone: Its antigen is not known.

Study results and caveats: In melanoma, neoantigen-specific CD4+ T cells reportedly differed in differentiation state. A reported correlation linked neoantigen-specific CD4+ T cells to CD8+, macrophage and B cell function.

CDR1 is GTSNPN, CDR2 SVGIG, per germline (reference sequence). The CDR3 runs 13 residues. Losses at the gene ends were 5 bases for V and 2 bases for J; bases not matched to a gene: 3. Clones were sequenced by immunoSEQ multiplex PCR, and TCRdb holds only the in-frame ones, with some missing. The repertoire consists of 3,500 to 4,500 clones, with around 68% occurring once and the leading ten covering 30%. The receptor's source is a human donor with melanoma. Sequences were obtained from cells from a culture (not recorded whether cultured in vitro). The V call is TRBV30, the J call TRBJ2-7; 10 bases are shared with TRBD1. The CDR3 DNA reads as TGTGCCTGGGCCGGGACAGGGGCCTACGAGCAGTACTTC. Its translation: CAWAGTGAYEQYF.